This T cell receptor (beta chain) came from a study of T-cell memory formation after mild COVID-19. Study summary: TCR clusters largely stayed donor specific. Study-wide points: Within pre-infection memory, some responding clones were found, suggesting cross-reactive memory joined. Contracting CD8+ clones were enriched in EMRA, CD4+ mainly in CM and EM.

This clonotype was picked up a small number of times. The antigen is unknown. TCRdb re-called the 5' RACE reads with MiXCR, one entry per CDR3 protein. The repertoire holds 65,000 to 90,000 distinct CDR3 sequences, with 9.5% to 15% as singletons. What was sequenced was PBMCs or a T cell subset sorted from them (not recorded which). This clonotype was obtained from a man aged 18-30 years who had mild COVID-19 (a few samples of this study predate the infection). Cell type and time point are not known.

CDR3 sequence reads: CASSLSGQGPYEQYF. CDR3 nucleotides: TGTGCCAGCAGCTTATCCGGACAGGGTCCCTACGAGCAGTACTTC. The chain links TRBV7-9 to TRBJ2-7; 8 bases are a match to TRBD1. Unmatched junction bases numbered 5, after V lost 2 bases and J lost 2 bases. This CDR3 comprises 15 residues. The germline CDR1 and CDR2 sequences are SEHNR and FQNEAQ (reference sequence).